The 2 T cell receptor beta chains listed next were all sequenced from one sample in a study of neoadjuvant anti-PD-1 for oral cavity cancer. Stated time point: after neoadjuvant nivolumab, at surgical resection. The repertoire was sequenced with immunoSEQ multiplex PCR; TCRdb's copy has only in-frame clones and lacks some. There are more than 10,000 clones in the sample; about 61% occur only once, and approximately 2.8% lies in the top ten. Here the sequenced sample was PBMCs, taken after nivolumab (anti-PD-1) treatment. The receptors derive from a person between 40 and 85 years old with oral cavity squamous cell carcinoma.

The chain has TRBV9 and TRBJ1-4, with 9 bases aligning to TRBD1. The CDR3 length is 17 residues. Trimming removed 0 bases from V and 2 bases from J; junction bases left unmatched: 5. Germline CDR1 SGDLS, CDR2 YYNGEE. The CDR3 sequence: CASSVEGQGSTNEKLFF. For the CDR3, the DNA is TGTGCCAGCAGCGTAGAGGGACAGGGATCCACTAATGAAAAACTGTTTTTT. The variable domain in full, with the rest retrieved from reference TRBV9 and TRBJ1-4, is DSGVTQTPKHLITATGQRVTLRCSPRSGDLSVYWYQQSLDQGLQFLIQYYNGEERAKGNILERFSAQQFPDLHSELNLSSLELGDSALYFCASSVEGQGSTNEKLFFGSGTQLSVL.

The V call is TRBV6-1, the J call TRBJ2-1; D is unclear. The CDR3 is 15 amino acids. Germline CDR1 is MNHNS and CDR2 is SASEGT. V lost 4 bases, J lost 5 bases, and 15 bases lay in between. CDR3 sequence (DNA): TGTGCCAGCAGTGCCTCCGGCGATTGGGACAATGAGCAGTTCTTC. Protein product: CASSASGDWDNEQFF.